The 13 T cell receptor beta chains given below trace back to one sample, sequenced in a study of technical replicates of blood from a handful of donors. The data were produced by immunoSEQ multiplex PCR, yet TCRdb's version contains in-frame clones alone and is incomplete. The sample carries some 94,000 clones, approximately 95% recorded once. The specimen sequenced was T cells isolated from PBMCs. The receptors derive from a human donor in good health.

The V and J genes are TRBV11-2 and TRBJ2-2; no clear D. Trimming left V 0 bases short and J 9 bases short, with 14 bases between. The CDR3 contains 15 residues. Germline lookup yields CDR1 SGHAT and CDR2 FQNNGV. CDR3 DNA: TGTGCCAGCAGCTTAGATCTAATGGTTCATAGGGAGCTGTTTTTT. Its protein is CASSLDLMVHRELFF. The complete variable domain, with remaining parts taken from reference TRBV11-2 and TRBJ2-2, reads EAGVAQSPRYKIIEKRQSVAFWCNPISGHATLYWYQQILGQGPKLLIQFQNNGVVDDSQLPKDRFSAERLKGVDSTLKIQPAKLEDSAVYLCASSLDLMVHRELFFGEGSRLTVL.

J is TRBJ2-5 and V is TRBV27, with a tentative D call TRBD2 (5 bases). Germline V gene data show CDR1 as MNHEY and CDR2 as SMNVEV (reference sequence). The CDR3 loop spans 15 amino acids. V lost 2 bases to trimming and J lost 2 bases, with 12 bases between them. This CDR3 reads CASSLSPGGQETQYF. The CDR3 DNA reads as TGTGCCAGCAGTTTAAGCCCCGGAGGACAAGAGACCCAGTACTTC.

V gene TRBV4-1 combines with J gene TRBJ2-1, with D perhaps TRBD1 (5 bases). This CDR3 is 16 amino acids long. Germline V CDR1 and CDR2: MGHRA, YSYEKL. V was clipped by 0 bases and J by 6 bases, with 15 bases between them. CDR3: CASSQERGLVTNEQFF. The CDR3 DNA sequence: TGCGCCAGCAGCCAAGAAAGGGGTCTAGTGACCAATGAGCAGTTCTTC.

CDR3 sequence reads: CASSLSGVNYGYTF. CDR3 coding DNA: TGTGCCAGCAGTTTATCAGGAGTTAACTATGGCTACACCTTC. This sequence joins TRBV27 and TRBJ1-2, with unresolved D. Trimming took 0 bases from V and 1 from J, leaving 6 bases between them. The CDR3 is made up of 14 amino acids. The germline CDR1 and CDR2 sequences are MNHEY and SMNVEV (reference sequence).

This rearrangement joins TRBV28 to TRBJ1-2; the D is unclear. The CDR3 extends over 12 amino acids. Trimming cost V 2 bases and J 8 bases, with 9 bases left between them. Germline-derived CDR1 and CDR2 are MDHEN and SYDVKM. The DNA for the CDR3 is TGTGCCAGCAGTTTAGATCCCTACGGCTACACCTTC. Residues: CASSLDPYGYTF.

The V and J genes are TRBV6-6 and TRBJ2-2; 13 nucleotides align to TRBD2. The germline gives CDR1 MNHNY, CDR2 SVGAGI (reference sequence). Trimming took 6 bases from V and 6 from J; bases not matched to a gene: 4. CDR3 length: 15 amino acids. CDR3 coding DNA: TGTGCCAGCAGCTCAGGACTAGCGGGAGCCGGGGAGCTGTTTTTT. Its translation is CASSSGLAGAGELFF.

Points on this clone: A much larger clone differs from this one at a single base, so this may be a read error. This chain links TRBV6-6 with TRBJ2-5, with 11 bases aligning to TRBD2. The length of the CDR3 is 15 residues. Germline assignment: CDR1 MNHNY and CDR2 SVGAGI (reference sequence). V was pared by 7 bases and J by 3 bases, with 7 bases of the junction left unmatched. Here the CDR3 reads CASTMTSGEKETQYF. CDR3 coding DNA: TGTGCCAGCACTATGACTAGCGGGGAGAAAGAGACCCAGTACTTC.

The CDR3 sequence is CASSHTGTSSYEQYF. The CDR3 DNA reads as TGCGCCAGCAGTCATACAGGGACAAGCTCCTACGAGCAGTACTTC. The V and J genes are TRBV5-1 and TRBJ2-7, with TRBD1 as a possible D gene (6 bases). CDR3 length: 15 residues. From germline, CDR1 is SGHRS and CDR2 YFSETQ. V lost 5 bases to trimming and J lost 0 bases, with 15 bases between them.

The chain employs TRBV6-5 and TRBJ2-7; perhaps TRBD1 as D (6 bases). The germline gives CDR1 MNHEY, CDR2 SVGAGI. The ends were cut back, 6 bases at V and 1 base at J, with 13 bases in the middle. The CDR3 runs to 14 residues. CDR3 bases: TGTGCCAGCAGATTCGACAGGTTTTCCTACGAGCAGTACTTC. This translates into CASRFDRFSYEQYF.

V gene TRBV5-4 combines with J gene TRBJ2-4; D is perhaps TRBD1 (5 bases). This CDR3 comprises 16 residues. The V and J ends lost 0 bases and 8 bases respectively, with 18 bases between them. The V gene's germline CDR1 is SGHNT and CDR2 YYREEE (reference sequence). This chain's CDR3 is CASSLVPWSGQDIQYF. As DNA, the CDR3 is TGTGCCAGCAGCTTGGTTCCGTGGTCAGGGCAAGACATTCAGTACTTC.

The chain couples TRBV5-1 to TRBJ2-5; 7 nucleotides agree with TRBD2. The CDR3 runs 15 residues. Trimming removed 0 bases from V and 3 bases from J; junction bases left unmatched: 5. Looked up from germline, CDR1 is SGHRS and CDR2 is YFSETQ. CDR3 loop: CASSLGGGSKETQYF. The DNA of the CDR3 is TGCGCCAGCAGCTTGGGTGGCGGGAGCAAAGAGACCCAGTACTTC.

V is TRBV6-5 and J is TRBJ2-1; the D gene is possibly TRBD2 (5 bases). Germline V gives CDR1 MNHEY, CDR2 SVGAGI. V gave up 7 bases and J gave up 6 bases, with 13 bases separating them. The CDR3 totals 13 residues. The CDR3 spells CASTSMTINEQFF. The CDR3 DNA follows: TGTGCCAGCACCTCAATGACTATCAATGAGCAGTTCTTC.

The J gene is TRBJ1-4, the V gene TRBV27; 8 bases agree with TRBD1. The CDR3 is 14 residues long. The V gene end was trimmed by 5 bases and the J gene end by 8 bases; junction bases not matched to a gene: 7. Germline CDR1 MNHEY, CDR2 SMNVEV (reference sequence). CDR3 sequence: CASSLQGAGEKLFF. In nucleotides, the CDR3 is TGTGCCAGCAGTCTCCAGGGGGCCGGAGAAAAACTGTTTTTT.